These 8 T cell receptor beta chains were sequenced from one sample in a study of CXCR3-negative and CXCR3-positive naive CD8 T cells. Carrying UMI labels, the TRB cDNA libraries were prepared through 5' RACE. TCRdb reprocessed the 5' RACE reads; each CDR3 protein has one entry and no DNA is given. This specimen shows some 150,000 distinct CDR3 sequences; the ten leading clones hold 0.4% to 0.5%. Their target antigens are unknown. Study-level results: CXCR3-negative naive cells had less hydrophobic TRB CDR3s than did CXCR3-positive naive cells.

Sequencing was carried out using naive CXCR3+ CD8+ T cells from blood. Regarding subset: CD45RO-CCR7+CD27+CD95- naive CD8+ T cells expressing CXCR3 (TNR3+). The receptors shown here come from a human donor in good health. Some clones in this sample may be carry-over from other donors' samples.

V and J are TRBV4-1 and TRBJ2-7; TCRdb selects TRBD2, and the lack of DNA leaves this call unchecked. CDR1 is MGHRA and CDR2 is YSYEKL in the germline V gene. The CDR3 is 17 amino acids. CDR3 loop: CASSLGTSGRFSYEQYF.

The chain carries TRBV12-3 or TRBV12-4 and TRBJ2-3; with no DNA, the TCRdb D assignment of TRBD2 cannot be verified. CDR3 length: 18 amino acids. The CDR3 region is CASRPGTSGRERTDTQYF.

J is TRBJ1-5 and V is TRBV23-1. TRBV23-1 is flagged as an ORF with uncertain function. The CDR3 runs 16 residues. CDR3: CASSQSSGSPNQPQHF.

The CDR3 is CSVDTLGDILGETQYF. The J gene is TRBJ2-5, the V gene TRBV29-1; as DNA is missing, the TRBD1 call by TCRdb cannot be tested. Germline V lookup: CDR1 SQVTM, CDR2 ANQGSEA. This CDR3 is 16 amino acids long.

The gene calls are TRBV21-1 and TRBJ2-6; absent DNA, TCRdb's TRBD1 call cannot be checked. TRBV21-1 represents a pseudogene. The CDR3 length is 21 residues. The CDR3 protein is CASSKGSLAGQFDSGANVLTF.

This rearrangement joins TRBV29-1 to TRBJ2-2; TCRdb selects TRBD2, and the lack of DNA leaves this call unchecked. This CDR3 contains 15 residues. Germline V CDR1 and CDR2: SQVTM, ANQGSEA. This CDR3 reads CSVGLAGGYTGELFF.

The V call is TRBV10-3, the J call TRBJ2-7; absent DNA, TCRdb's TRBD2 call cannot be checked. CDR1 and CDR2 (germline): ENHRY, SYGVKD. This CDR3 region has 15 residues. This CDR3 is CAISESTSGIYEQYF.

The chain combines TRBV28 with TRBJ2-7; TCRdb selects TRBD2, and the lack of DNA leaves this call unchecked. The length of the CDR3 is 14 residues. The V gene's germline CDR1 is MDHEN and CDR2 SYDVKM. This chain's CDR3 is CASSSSGVGYEQYF.